This TCR beta chain was captured in a study of T cell clonotyping in hematopoietic cell transplantation. Sequenced by immunoSEQ multiplex PCR; TCRdb stores in-frame clones only, minus some. Found here are 12,000 or so clones, over 40% of them singletons; the top ten hold roughly 9.8%. CDR3 length: 13 amino acids. V was pared by 4 bases and J by 4 bases, with 4 bases of the junction left unmatched. Germline CDR1 is SQVTM and CDR2 is ANQGSEA. This receptor was obtained from a man aged 50-59 years in good health. Some clones in this sample may be carry-over from other donors' samples. Sequencing was performed on peripheral blood mononuclear cells. J is TRBJ2-3 and V is TRBV29-1; 8 positions agree with TRBD2. As DNA, the CDR3 is TGCAGCGTTGCAGCGGGGGTTTCAGATACGCAGTATTTT. Translated: CSVAAGVSDTQYF.